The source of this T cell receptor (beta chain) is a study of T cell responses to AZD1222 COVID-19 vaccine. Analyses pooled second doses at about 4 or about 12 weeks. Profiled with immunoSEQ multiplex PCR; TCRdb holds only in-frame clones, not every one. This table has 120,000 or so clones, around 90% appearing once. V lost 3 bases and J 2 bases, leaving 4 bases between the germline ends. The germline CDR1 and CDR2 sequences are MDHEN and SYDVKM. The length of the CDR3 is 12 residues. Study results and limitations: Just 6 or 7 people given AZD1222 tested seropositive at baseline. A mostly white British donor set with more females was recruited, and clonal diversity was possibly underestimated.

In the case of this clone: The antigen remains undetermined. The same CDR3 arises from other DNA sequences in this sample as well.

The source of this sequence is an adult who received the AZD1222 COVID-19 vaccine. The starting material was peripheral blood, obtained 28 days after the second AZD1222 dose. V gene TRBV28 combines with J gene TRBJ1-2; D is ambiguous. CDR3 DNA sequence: TGTGCCAGCAGTTTGAGGAACTATGGCTACACCTTC. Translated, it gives CASSLRNYGYTF.